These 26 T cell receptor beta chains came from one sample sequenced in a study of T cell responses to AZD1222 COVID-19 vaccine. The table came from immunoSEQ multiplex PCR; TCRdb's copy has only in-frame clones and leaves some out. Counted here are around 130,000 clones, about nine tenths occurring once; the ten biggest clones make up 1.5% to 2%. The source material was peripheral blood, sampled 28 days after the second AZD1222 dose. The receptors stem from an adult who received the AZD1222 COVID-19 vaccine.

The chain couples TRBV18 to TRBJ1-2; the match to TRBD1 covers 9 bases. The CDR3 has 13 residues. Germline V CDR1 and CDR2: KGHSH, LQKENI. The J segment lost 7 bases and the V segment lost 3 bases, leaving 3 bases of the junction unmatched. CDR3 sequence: CASSPGQGTGYTF. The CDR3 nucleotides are TGTGCCAGCTCACCTGGACAGGGGACTGGCTACACCTTC. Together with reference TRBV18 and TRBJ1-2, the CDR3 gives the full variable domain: NAGVMQNPRHLVRRRGQEARLRCSPMKGHSHVYWYRQLPEEGLKFMVYLQKENIIDESGMPKERFSAEFPKEGPSILRIQQVVRGDSAAYFCASSPGQGTGYTFGSGTRLTVV.

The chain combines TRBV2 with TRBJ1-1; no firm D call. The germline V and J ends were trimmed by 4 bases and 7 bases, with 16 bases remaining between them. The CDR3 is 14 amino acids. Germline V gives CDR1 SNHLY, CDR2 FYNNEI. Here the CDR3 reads CASSGGQVLGEAFF. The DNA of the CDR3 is TGTGCCAGCAGTGGAGGGCAGGTGCTCGGTGAAGCTTTCTTT.

The DNA of the CDR3 is TGTGCCAGCAGCCCCTTACTTTCGAGCGCTGAAGCTTTCTTT. Encoded protein: CASSPLLSSAEAFF. The V call is TRBV3-1 (or the pseudogene TRBV3-2), the J call TRBJ1-1, with D unresolved. Trimming stripped 4 bases from V and 6 bases from J, with 15 bases between. Germline CDR1 reads LGHDT; CDR2 reads YNNKEL (reference sequence). The CDR3 covers 14 residues.

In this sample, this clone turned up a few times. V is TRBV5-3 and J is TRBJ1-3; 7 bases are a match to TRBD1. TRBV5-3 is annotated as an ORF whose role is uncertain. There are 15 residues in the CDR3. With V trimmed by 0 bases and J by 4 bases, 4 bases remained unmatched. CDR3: CARSLEQGNGNTIYF. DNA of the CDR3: TGTGCCAGAAGCTTGGAACAGGGGAACGGAAACACCATATATTTT.

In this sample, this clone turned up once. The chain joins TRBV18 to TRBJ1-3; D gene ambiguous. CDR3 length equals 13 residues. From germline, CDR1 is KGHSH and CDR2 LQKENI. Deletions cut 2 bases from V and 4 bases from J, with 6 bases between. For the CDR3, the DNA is TGTGCCAGCTCACCAGTATCAGGAAACACCATATATTTT. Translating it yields CASSPVSGNTIYF.

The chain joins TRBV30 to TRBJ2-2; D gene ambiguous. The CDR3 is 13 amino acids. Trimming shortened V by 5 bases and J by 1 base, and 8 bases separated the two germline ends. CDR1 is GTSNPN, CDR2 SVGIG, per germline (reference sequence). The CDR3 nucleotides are TGTGCCTGGCAGTCACTGAACACCGGGGAGCTGTTTTTT. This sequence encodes CAWQSLNTGELFF.

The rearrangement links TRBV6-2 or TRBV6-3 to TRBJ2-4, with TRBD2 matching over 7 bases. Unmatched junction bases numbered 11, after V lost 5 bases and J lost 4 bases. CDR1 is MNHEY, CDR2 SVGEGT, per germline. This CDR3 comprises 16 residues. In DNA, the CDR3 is TGTGCCAGCAGTCCGCCTTGGGCTAGCGGTAAAAACATTCAGTACTTC. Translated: CASSPPWASGKNIQYF.

CDR3 DNA sequence: TGCGCCAGCAGCCAATCACATCGGGGGACTATAGCCAAAAACATTCAGTACTTC. Amino acid sequence: CASSQSHRGTIAKNIQYF. V gene TRBV4-1 combines with J gene TRBJ2-4; the match to TRBD2 covers 7 bases. V lost 2 bases, J lost 0 bases, and 10 bases stayed unmatched. Germline V lookup: CDR1 MGHRA, CDR2 YSYEKL. The CDR3 contains 18 residues.

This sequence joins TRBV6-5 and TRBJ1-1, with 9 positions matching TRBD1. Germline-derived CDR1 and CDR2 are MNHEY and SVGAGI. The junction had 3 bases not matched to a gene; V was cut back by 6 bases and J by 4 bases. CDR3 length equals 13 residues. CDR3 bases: TGTGCCAGCAGGGGGACAGGGTTCACTGAAGCTTTCTTT. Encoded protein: CASRGTGFTEAFF.

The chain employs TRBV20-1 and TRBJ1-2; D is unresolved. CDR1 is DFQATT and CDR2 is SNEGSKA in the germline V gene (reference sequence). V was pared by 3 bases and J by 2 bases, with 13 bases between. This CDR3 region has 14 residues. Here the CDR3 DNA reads TGCAGTGCTAGTCAGCGGGGAGGGAACTATGGCTACACCTTC. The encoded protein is CSASQRGGNYGYTF.

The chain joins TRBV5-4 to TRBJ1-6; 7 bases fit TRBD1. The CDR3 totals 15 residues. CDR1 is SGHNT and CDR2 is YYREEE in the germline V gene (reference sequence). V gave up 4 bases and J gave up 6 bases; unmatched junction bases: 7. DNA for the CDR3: TGTGCCAGCAGCCTTGGCGGGACAGTTAATTCACCCCTCCACTTT. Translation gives CASSLGGTVNSPLHF.

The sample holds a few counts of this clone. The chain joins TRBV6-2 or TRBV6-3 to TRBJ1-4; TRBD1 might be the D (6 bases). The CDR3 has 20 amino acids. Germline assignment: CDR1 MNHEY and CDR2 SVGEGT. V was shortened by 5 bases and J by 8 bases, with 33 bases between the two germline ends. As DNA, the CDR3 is TGTGCCAGCAGTCATATGTACGAACATTGGGTCAGGGGACTTCGAGAAAAACTGTTTTTT. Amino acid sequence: CASSHMYEHWVRGLREKLFF.

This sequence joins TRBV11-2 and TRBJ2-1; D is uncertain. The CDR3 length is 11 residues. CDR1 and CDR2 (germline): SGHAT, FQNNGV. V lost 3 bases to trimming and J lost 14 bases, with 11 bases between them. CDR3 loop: CASSFLGSEFF. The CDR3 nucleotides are TGTGCCAGCAGCTTCTTAGGATCCGAGTTCTTC.

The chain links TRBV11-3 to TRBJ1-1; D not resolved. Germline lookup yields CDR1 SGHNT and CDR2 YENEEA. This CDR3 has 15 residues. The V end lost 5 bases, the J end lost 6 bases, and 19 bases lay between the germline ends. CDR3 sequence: CASSPLVARRAEAFF. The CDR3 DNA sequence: TGTGCCAGCAGCCCCCTAGTGGCCAGGAGGGCTGAAGCTTTCTTT.

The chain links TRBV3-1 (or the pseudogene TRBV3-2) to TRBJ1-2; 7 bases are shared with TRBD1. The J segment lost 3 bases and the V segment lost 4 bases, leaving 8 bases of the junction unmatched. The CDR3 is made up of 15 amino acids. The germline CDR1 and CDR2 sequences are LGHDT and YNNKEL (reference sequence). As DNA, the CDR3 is TGTGCCAGCAGCCTCCAGGGCCAGGGGGACTATGGCTACACCTTC. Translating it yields CASSLQGQGDYGYTF.

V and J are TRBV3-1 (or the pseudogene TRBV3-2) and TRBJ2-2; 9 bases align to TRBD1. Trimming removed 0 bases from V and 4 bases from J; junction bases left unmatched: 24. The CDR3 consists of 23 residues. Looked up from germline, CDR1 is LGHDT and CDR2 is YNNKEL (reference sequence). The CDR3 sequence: CASSQDRPTTTGGLTYVTGELFF. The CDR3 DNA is TGTGCCAGCAGCCAAGATCGGCCTACTACCACAGGGGGCCTAACGTACGTCACCGGGGAGCTGTTTTTT.

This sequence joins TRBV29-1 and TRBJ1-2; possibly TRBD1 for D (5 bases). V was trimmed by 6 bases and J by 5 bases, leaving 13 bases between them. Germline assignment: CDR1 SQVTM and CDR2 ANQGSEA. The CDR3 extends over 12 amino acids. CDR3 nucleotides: TGCAGCGTGCGGGACGGGGGTTATGGCTACACCTTC. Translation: CSVRDGGYGYTF.

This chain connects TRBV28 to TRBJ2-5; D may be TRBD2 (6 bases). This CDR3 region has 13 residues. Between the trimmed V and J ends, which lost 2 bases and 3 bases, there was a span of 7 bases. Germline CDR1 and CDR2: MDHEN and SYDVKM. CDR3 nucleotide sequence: TGTGCCAGCAGTTTAGCGGGGAAAGAGACCCAGTACTTC. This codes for CASSLAGKETQYF.

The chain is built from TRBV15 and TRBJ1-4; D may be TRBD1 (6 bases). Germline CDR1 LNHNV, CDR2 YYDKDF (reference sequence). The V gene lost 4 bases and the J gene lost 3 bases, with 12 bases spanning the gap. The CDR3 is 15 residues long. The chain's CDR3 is CATSTQGASNEKLFF. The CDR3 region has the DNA TGTGCCACCAGCACACAGGGTGCGTCTAATGAAAAACTGTTTTTT.

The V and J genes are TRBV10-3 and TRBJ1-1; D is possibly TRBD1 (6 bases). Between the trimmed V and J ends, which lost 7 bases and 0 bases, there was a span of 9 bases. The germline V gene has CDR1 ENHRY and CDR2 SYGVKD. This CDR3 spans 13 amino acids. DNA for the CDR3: TGTGCCATCAACAGGGATATGAACACTGAAGCTTTCTTT. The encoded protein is CAINRDMNTEAFF.

The CDR3 here is CASQQGVEEKLFF. CDR3 DNA: TGTGCCAGCCAACAGGGGGTGGAGGAAAAACTGTTTTTT. The chain is built from TRBV25-1 and TRBJ1-4, with TRBD1 matching over 8 bases. The germline CDR1 and CDR2 sequences are MGHDK and SYGVNS. With V trimmed by 8 bases and J by 8 bases, 7 bases remained unmatched. The CDR3 length is 13 residues.

The CDR3 spells CSVGGSNQPQHF. CDR3 DNA: TGCAGCGTTGGAGGGAGCAATCAGCCCCAGCATTTT. The J gene is TRBJ1-5, the V gene TRBV29-1, with D uncertain. Germline V gene sequence: CDR1 SQVTM, CDR2 ANQGSEA. CDR3 length: 12 amino acids. The V and J ends lost 4 bases and 1 base respectively, with 5 bases between them.

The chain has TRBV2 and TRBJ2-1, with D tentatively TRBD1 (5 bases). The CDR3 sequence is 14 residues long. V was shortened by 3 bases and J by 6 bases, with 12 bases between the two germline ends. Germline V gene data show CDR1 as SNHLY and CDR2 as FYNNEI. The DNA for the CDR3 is TGTGCCAGCAGTGATGTCGTTCAGGGCAATGAGCAGTTCTTC. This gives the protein CASSDVVQGNEQFF. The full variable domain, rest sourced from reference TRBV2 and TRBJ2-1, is EPEVTQTPSHQVTQMGQEVILRCVPISNHLYFYWYRQILGQKVEFLVSFYNNEISEKSEIFDDQFSVERPDGSNFTLKIRSTKLEDSAMYFCASSDVVQGNEQFFGPGTRLTVL.

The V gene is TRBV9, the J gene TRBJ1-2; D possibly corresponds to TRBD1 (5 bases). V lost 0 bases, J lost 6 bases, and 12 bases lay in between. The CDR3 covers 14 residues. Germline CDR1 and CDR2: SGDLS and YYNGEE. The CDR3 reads CASSVVAGGNGYTF. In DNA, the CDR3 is TGTGCCAGCAGCGTAGTAGCCGGGGGGAATGGCTACACCTTC.

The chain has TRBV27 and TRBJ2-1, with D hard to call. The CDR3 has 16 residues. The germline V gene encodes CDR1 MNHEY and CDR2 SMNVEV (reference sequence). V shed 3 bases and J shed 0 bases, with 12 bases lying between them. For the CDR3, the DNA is TGTGCCAGCAGTTTCGCCAGAGGCCACTCCTACAATGAGCAGTTCTTC. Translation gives CASSFARGHSYNEQFF.

CDR3 sequence reads: CASSSDRVRRNSPLHF. Here the CDR3 DNA reads TGTGCCAGCAGCTCCGACAGGGTTCGCCGGAATTCACCCCTCCACTTT. The gene calls are TRBV11-1 and TRBJ1-6; 7 bases line up with TRBD1. V lost 4 bases to trimming and J lost 7 bases; unmatched junction nucleotides: 10. Per the germline V gene, CDR1 is SGHAT and CDR2 is FQDESV (reference sequence). The CDR3 consists of 16 residues.